A selection of T cell receptor beta chains follows, all from one sample in a study of OX40 agonist ivuxolimab in advanced cancers. Using immunoSEQ multiplex PCR, the repertoire was profiled, and TCRdb retains in-frame clones only, with some absent. The sample contains around 93,000 clones, just under 90% of which appear only once. Sequenced material: CD4+ or CD8+ T cells sorted from blood, taken in a trial of the OX40 agonist ivuxolimab. All receptors derive from an adult with an advanced solid tumor such as melanoma, head and neck, liver or kidney cancer. Each CDR3 is given with its conserved first and last residue. Fields, in order: D gene, clone size, J gene, CDR3 length, V gene, CDR3 protein, CDR3 DNA. A D gene is named only where the DNA matches it firmly. Some rows have no size entry. The others give once, few or many, or a class for an expanded clone.

D gene: NA
clone size: once
J gene: TRBJ2-3
CDR3 length: 15
V gene: TRBV11-2
CDR3 protein: CASRTGTKEADTQYF
CDR3 DNA: TGTGCCAGCAGGACCGGGACAAAGGAAGCAGATACGCAGTATTTT

D gene: NA
clone size: NA
J gene: TRBJ2-5
CDR3 length: 12
V gene: TRBV7-8
CDR3 protein: CASSSPEETQYF
CDR3 DNA: TGTGCCAGCAGCTCTCCAGAAGAGACCCAGTACTTC

D gene: TRBD2
clone size: NA
J gene: TRBJ2-7
CDR3 length: 15
V gene: TRBV7-2
CDR3 protein: CASSLDLAVSYEQYF
CDR3 DNA: TGTGCCAGCAGCTTAGATCTAGCGGTATCCTACGAGCAGTACTTC

D gene: NA
clone size: once
J gene: TRBJ2-3
CDR3 length: 14
V gene: TRBV15
CDR3 protein: CATSRGTRGDTQYF
CDR3 DNA: TGTGCCACCAGCAGAGGGACACGGGGAGATACGCAGTATTTT

D gene: NA
clone size: NA
J gene: TRBJ2-4
CDR3 length: 17
V gene: TRBV12-2
CDR3 protein: CASRTKTGSGGGDIQYF
CDR3 DNA: TGTGCAAGTCGCACCAAAACGGGCAGCGGGGGAGGTGACATTCAGTACTTC

D gene: NA
clone size: NA
J gene: TRBJ2-6
CDR3 length: 16
V gene: TRBV29-1
CDR3 protein: CSVEDRRASGANVLTF
CDR3 DNA: TGCAGCGTTGAAGACCGGCGGGCCTCTGGGGCCAACGTCCTGACTTTC

D gene: NA
clone size: few
J gene: TRBJ2-3
CDR3 length: 15
V gene: TRBV14
CDR3 protein: CASSPTRGHTDTQYF
CDR3 DNA: TGTGCCAGCAGCCCCACGAGGGGACACACAGATACGCAGTATTTT

D gene: TRBD1
clone size: NA
J gene: TRBJ1-2
CDR3 length: 17
V gene: TRBV25-1
CDR3 protein: CASSLQSGTGGVYGYTF
CDR3 DNA: TGTGCCAGCAGTCTACAATCAGGGACAGGGGGGGTGTATGGCTACACCTTC

D gene: NA
clone size: once
J gene: TRBJ2-2
CDR3 length: 15
V gene: TRBV7-7
CDR3 protein: CASSPLDPTTGELFF
CDR3 DNA: TGTGCCAGCAGCCCTCTGGACCCTACAACTGGGGAGCTGTTTTTT

D gene: NA
clone size: NA
J gene: TRBJ2-5
CDR3 length: 13
V gene: TRBV10-3
CDR3 protein: CAIRAGPGETQYF
CDR3 DNA: TGTGCCATCAGGGCAGGGCCGGGGGAGACCCAGTACTTC

D gene: TRBD1
clone size: NA
J gene: TRBJ1-2
CDR3 length: 13
V gene: TRBV6-5
CDR3 protein: CASSLDRDYGYTF
CDR3 DNA: TGTGCCAGCAGCCTGGACAGGGACTATGGCTACACCTTC

D gene: TRBD2
clone size: NA
J gene: TRBJ2-7
CDR3 length: 17
V gene: TRBV15
CDR3 protein: CATSREASGRTTYEQYF
CDR3 DNA: TGTGCCACCAGCAGAGAGGCTAGCGGGAGAACGACCTACGAGCAGTACTTC

D gene: TRBD2
clone size: NA
J gene: TRBJ2-5
CDR3 length: 16
V gene: TRBV6-1
CDR3 protein: CASSAPTSGRGETQYF
CDR3 DNA: TGTGCCAGCAGTGCGCCGACTAGCGGGAGAGGGGAGACCCAGTACTTC

D gene: NA
clone size: NA
J gene: TRBJ2-3
CDR3 length: 15
V gene: TRBV6-1
CDR3 protein: CASSGGVVGTDTQYF
CDR3 DNA: TGTGCCAGCTCCGGGGGCGTGGTCGGCACAGATACGCAGTATTTT

D gene: NA
clone size: NA
J gene: TRBJ2-7
CDR3 length: 12
V gene: TRBV12-5
CDR3 protein: CASGEDKYEQYF
CDR3 DNA: TGTGCTAGTGGCGAGGATAAATACGAGCAGTACTTC

D gene: NA
clone size: NA
J gene: TRBJ2-3
CDR3 length: 12
V gene: TRBV7-9
CDR3 protein: CASSLSTDTQYF
CDR3 DNA: TGTGCCAGCAGCCTTAGCACAGATACGCAGTATTTT

D gene: TRBD1
clone size: NA
J gene: TRBJ2-2
CDR3 length: 15
V gene: TRBV5-1
CDR3 protein: CASSLGSGGTGELFF
CDR3 DNA: TGCGCCAGCAGCTTGGGGTCAGGGGGAACCGGGGAGCTGTTTTTT

D gene: TRBD1
clone size: NA
J gene: TRBJ1-2
CDR3 length: 14
V gene: TRBV7-2
CDR3 protein: CASSSDRERGGYTF
CDR3 DNA: TGTGCCAGCAGCTCGGACAGGGAACGGGGGGGCTACACCTTC

D gene: TRBD2
clone size: NA
J gene: TRBJ2-5
CDR3 length: 16
V gene: TRBV7-2
CDR3 protein: CASSLRGLAGRETQYF
CDR3 DNA: TGTGCCAGCAGCTTGCGAGGGCTAGCGGGAAGGGAGACCCAGTACTTC

D gene: NA
clone size: NA
J gene: TRBJ2-5
CDR3 length: 15
V gene: TRBV6-5
CDR3 protein: CASSYSSGWGETQYF
CDR3 DNA: TGTGCCAGCAGTTACTCTTCGGGGTGGGGAGAGACCCAGTACTTC

D gene: NA
clone size: NA
J gene: TRBJ1-5
CDR3 length: 15
V gene: TRBV6-5
CDR3 protein: CASSSLQGFDQPQHF
CDR3 DNA: TGTGCCAGCAGCTCCCTCCAGGGGTTCGATCAGCCCCAGCATTTT

D gene: TRBD1
clone size: few
J gene: TRBJ1-6
CDR3 length: 15
V gene: TRBV4-1
CDR3 protein: CASSQRDRDGSPLHF
CDR3 DNA: TGCGCCAGCAGCCAACGGGACAGGGACGGTTCACCCCTCCACTTT

D gene: TRBD1
clone size: NA
J gene: TRBJ2-5
CDR3 length: 15
V gene: TRBV6-5
CDR3 protein: CASSKDRVRQETQYF
CDR3 DNA: TGTGCCAGCAGTAAGGACAGGGTCCGACAAGAGACCCAGTACTTC

D gene: NA
clone size: NA
J gene: TRBJ1-1
CDR3 length: 13
V gene: TRBV2
CDR3 protein: CASSEGSRTEAFF
CDR3 DNA: TGTGCCAGCAGTGAGGGCAGCCGGACTGAAGCTTTCTTT

D gene: NA
clone size: once
J gene: TRBJ1-6
CDR3 length: 13
V gene: TRBV19
CDR3 protein: CASSIGSNSPLHF
CDR3 DNA: TGTGCCAGTAGTATAGGCAGCAATTCACCCCTCCACTTT